The 22 T cell receptor beta chains below were found in one sample sequenced in a study of blood T cell repertoires in COVID-19. Generated by immunoSEQ multiplex PCR, the TCRdb table keeps only in-frame clones and is missing some. The table lists around 170,000 clones, 80% to 90% of them singletons. Sequenced material: peripheral blood. These receptors all come from a woman in her seventies with acute or convalescent COVID-19.

The chain joins TRBV9 to TRBJ2-1, with 9 bases that match TRBD2. CDR3 size: 17 residues. The junction had 14 bases not matched to a gene; V was cut back by 2 bases and J by 8 bases. Germline values: CDR1 SGDLS, CDR2 YYNGEE. The CDR3 DNA reads TGTGCCAGCAGCGTGCGGCCGCTAGCGGGATCTAACCATGAGCAGTTCTTC. Translated, it gives CASSVRPLAGSNHEQFF.

The rearrangement uses TRBV7-2 and TRBJ2-3; TRBD1 is a possible D gene (6 bases). Trimming stripped 7 bases from V and 6 bases from J, with 17 bases between. Germline V lookup: CDR1 SGHTA, CDR2 FQGNSA. The CDR3 is 14 amino acids. As DNA, the CDR3 is TGTGCCAGCATCCCGGACAGCGTCGCGGATACGCAGTATTTT. It is translated as CASIPDSVADTQYF.

Only a few counts were recorded for this clone. The rearrangement joins TRBV15 to TRBJ2-7, with 9 bases matching TRBD1. V lost 1 base, J lost 5 bases, and 6 bases stayed unmatched. The CDR3 sequence is 15 residues long. CDR1 and CDR2 (germline): LNHNV, YYDKDF (reference sequence). DNA for the CDR3: TGTGCCACCAGCAGAGCACCGGGACAGGGAAACGAGCAGTACTTC. It is translated as CATSRAPGQGNEQYF.

The chain carries TRBV4-3 and TRBJ1-1; the match to TRBD1 covers 7 bases. In germline, CDR1 is LGHNA, CDR2 YSLEER. The junction had 3 bases not matched to a gene; V was cut back by 2 bases and J by 0 bases. The CDR3 loop spans 15 amino acids. The CDR3 bases are TGCGCCAGCAGCCAAAATACAGGGGTGAACACTGAAGCTTTCTTT. Its translation is CASSQNTGVNTEAFF.

This chain uses TRBV25-1 with TRBJ1-4; D gene ambiguous. The CDR3 runs to 12 residues. Germline V gives CDR1 MGHDK, CDR2 SYGVNS. The ends were cut back, 6 bases at V and 5 bases at J, with 7 bases in the middle. The CDR3 protein is CASRTGNEKLFF. CDR3 in DNA: TGTGCCAGCAGAACCGGGAATGAAAAACTGTTTTTT.

This clone appeared once. The chain carries TRBV15 and TRBJ2-7; 9 nucleotides agree with TRBD1. The V gene end was trimmed by 1 base and the J gene end by 3 bases; junction bases not matched to a gene: 4. The CDR3 is 15 residues long. Per germline, CDR1 LNHNV and CDR2 YYDKDF (reference sequence). CDR3 loop: CATSRARGQGYEQYF. Here the CDR3 DNA reads TGTGCCACCAGCAGAGCCCGGGGACAGGGCTACGAGCAGTACTTC.

V gene TRBV7-2 combines with J gene TRBJ2-5, with D hard to call. The CDR3 is 14 residues long. V was cut by 2 bases and J by 3 bases, with 10 bases left in between. Per the germline V gene, CDR1 is SGHTA and CDR2 is FQGNSA. CDR3 residues: CASSLSGAKETQYF. CDR3 nucleotides: TGTGCCAGCAGCTTATCTGGAGCCAAAGAGACCCAGTACTTC.

The chain is built from TRBV28 and TRBJ2-7, with TRBD2 matching over 10 bases. The CDR3 is made up of 15 amino acids. Losses at the gene ends were 5 bases for V and 5 bases for J; bases not matched to a gene: 9. Germline lookup yields CDR1 MDHEN and CDR2 SYDVKM. The CDR3 sequence: CASSQTLAGVNEQYF. Written as DNA, the CDR3 is TGTGCCAGCAGTCAGACCCTAGCGGGAGTAAACGAGCAGTACTTC.

The chain is built from TRBV6-6 and TRBJ2-1; 13 positions match TRBD2. Looked up from germline, CDR1 is MNHNY and CDR2 is SVGAGI (reference sequence). The junction had 6 bases not matched to a gene; V was cut back by 6 bases and J by 7 bases. The CDR3 is 15 residues long. CDR3 nucleotide sequence: TGTGCCAGCAGCCCCGGGACTAGCGGGATGAATGAGCAGTTCTTC. Its translation is CASSPGTSGMNEQFF.

The chain uses TRBV12-3 or TRBV12-4 and TRBJ2-7, with 8 bases matching TRBD2. The CDR3 loop spans 13 amino acids. The J segment lost 7 bases and the V segment lost 6 bases, leaving 8 bases of the junction unmatched. CDR3 nucleotide sequence: TGTGCCAGCAGCCTCGAACTAGCGGTTGAGCAGTACTTC. Translating it yields CASSLELAVEQYF.

The J gene is TRBJ1-5, the V gene TRBV9; no firm D call. V was trimmed by 0 bases and J by 0 bases, leaving 7 bases between them. Germline-derived CDR1 and CDR2 are SGDLS and YYNGEE. This CDR3 has 15 residues. Written as DNA, the CDR3 is TGTGCCAGCAGCGTAGAGCCGTATAGCAATCAGCCCCAGCATTTT. Protein: CASSVEPYSNQPQHF.

The rearrangement uses TRBV5-1 and TRBJ2-5, with a possible D match to TRBD1 (5 bases). V shed 1 base and J shed 6 bases, with 22 bases lying between them. The CDR3 sequence is 17 residues long. Germline V lookup: CDR1 SGHRS, CDR2 YFSETQ. The CDR3 coding sequence is TGCGCCAGCAGCTTGTCGGTAGTGGGGCACCTCGAGAAGACCCAGTACTTC. As protein: CASSLSVVGHLEKTQYF.

This chain joins TRBV12-3 or TRBV12-4 and TRBJ2-5; D gene uncertain. Trimming removed 4 bases at V and 5 bases at J, with 5 bases between. CDR3 length: 11 amino acids. The CDR3 bases are TGTGCCAGCAGTTCGTTGGAGACCCAGTACTTC. Translated, it gives CASSSLETQYF.

The chain recombines TRBV2 with TRBJ2-2; 8 bases fit TRBD1. The germline gives CDR1 SNHLY, CDR2 FYNNEI. The CDR3 is made up of 14 amino acids. V lost 6 bases and J lost 5; bases outside the gene matches: 5. For the CDR3, the DNA is TGTGCCAGCAGGGACAGGGTGAAAACCGGGGAGCTGTTTTTT. Its protein is CASRDRVKTGELFF.

V and J are TRBV20-1 and TRBJ2-3, with TRBD2 matching over 12 bases. With 3 bases clipped from V and 8 bases from J, the junction kept 12 bases outside the gene matches. Germline CDR1 DFQATT, CDR2 SNEGSKA (reference sequence). The CDR3 is made up of 16 amino acids. This CDR3 is CSASSTSGGLSSTQYF. In DNA, the CDR3 is TGCAGTGCTAGTTCGACTAGCGGGGGTCTGAGTAGTACGCAGTATTTT.

The chain couples TRBV19 to TRBJ1-5, with D tentatively TRBD1 (6 bases). Trimming left V 6 bases short and J 6 bases short, with 24 bases between. The CDR3 contains 17 residues. The germline V gene encodes CDR1 LNHDA and CDR2 SQIVND (reference sequence). The CDR3, as DNA: TGTGCCAGTAGAATATATACGGGACATGAAAGCGGTCAGCCCCAGCATTTT. It encodes CASRIYTGHESGQPQHF.

V and J are TRBV7-9 and TRBJ2-7; a possible D gene is TRBD2 (5 bases). V gave up 1 base and J gave up 5 bases, with 18 bases separating them. Germline CDR1 is SEHNR and CDR2 is FQNEAQ (reference sequence). The CDR3 spans 16 residues. Written as DNA, the CDR3 is TGTGCCAGCAGCTTAGTTCTGGCTAGCTCCTCTAACGAGCAGTACTTC. This codes for CASSLVLASSSNEQYF.

The rearrangement uses TRBV28 and TRBJ1-1, with D perhaps matching TRBD1 (6 bases). The V gene's germline CDR1 is MDHEN and CDR2 SYDVKM. The length of the CDR3 is 15 residues. V was cut by 6 bases and J by 1 base, with 15 bases left in between. CDR3 DNA sequence: TGTGCCAGCAGACCCCCGGGACATACGAACACTGAAGCTTTCTTT. Its translation: CASRPPGHTNTEAFF.

The chain combines TRBV11-2 with TRBJ1-1; no reliable D call. From germline, CDR1 is SGHAT and CDR2 FQNNGV. This CDR3 has 13 residues. Trimming stripped 4 bases from V and 3 bases from J, with 9 bases between. The CDR3 sequence is CASSSNGYTEAFF. In DNA form, the CDR3 reads TGTGCCAGCAGCTCAAACGGGTACACTGAAGCTTTCTTT.

The gene calls are TRBV6-6 and TRBJ2-7; TRBD2 aligns across 7 bases. Germline CDR1 and CDR2: MNHNY and SVGAGI (reference sequence). The CDR3 runs 15 residues. V was clipped by 0 bases and J by 5 bases; unmatched bases: 7. The CDR3 sequence: CASSYSPLAGDEQYF. In DNA, the CDR3 is TGTGCCAGCAGTTACTCACCCCTGGCGGGGGACGAGCAGTACTTC.

This clone was seen more than once but under ten times. The chain recombines TRBV9 with TRBJ1-3; unclear D gene. The CDR3 totals 14 residues. Trimming pared 3 bases from V and 0 bases from J, leaving 7 bases between. In germline, CDR1 is SGDLS, CDR2 YYNGEE. CDR3 in DNA: TGTGCCAGCAGCGCTGACTCCTCTGGAAACACCATATATTTT. Protein product: CASSADSSGNTIYF.

This clone was seen more than once but under ten times. The chain combines TRBV6-2 or TRBV6-3 with TRBJ1-1; D unclear. This CDR3 region has 14 residues. Looked up from germline, CDR1 is MNHEY and CDR2 is SVGEGT. V shed 6 bases and J shed 0 bases, with 11 bases lying between them. The CDR3 spells CASSLRHMNTEAFF. The CDR3 coding sequence is TGTGCCAGCAGCCTAAGACATATGAACACTGAAGCTTTCTTT.